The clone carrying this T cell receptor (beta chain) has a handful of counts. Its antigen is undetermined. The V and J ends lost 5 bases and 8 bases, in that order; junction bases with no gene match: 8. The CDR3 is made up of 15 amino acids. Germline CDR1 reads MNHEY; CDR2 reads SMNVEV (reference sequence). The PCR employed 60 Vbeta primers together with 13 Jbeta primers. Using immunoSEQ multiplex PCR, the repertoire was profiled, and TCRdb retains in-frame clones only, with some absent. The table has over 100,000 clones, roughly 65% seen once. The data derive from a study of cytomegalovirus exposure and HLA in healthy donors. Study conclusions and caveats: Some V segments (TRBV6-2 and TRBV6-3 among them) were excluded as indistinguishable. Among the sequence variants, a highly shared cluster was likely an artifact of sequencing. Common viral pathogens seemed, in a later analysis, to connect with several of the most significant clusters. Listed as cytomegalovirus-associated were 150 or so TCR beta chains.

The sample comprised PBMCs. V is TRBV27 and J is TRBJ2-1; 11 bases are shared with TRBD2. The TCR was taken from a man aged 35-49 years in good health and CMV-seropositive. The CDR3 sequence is CASSIRTSGSYEQFF. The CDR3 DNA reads TGTGCCAGCAGTATACGAACTAGCGGGAGCTATGAGCAGTTCTTC.